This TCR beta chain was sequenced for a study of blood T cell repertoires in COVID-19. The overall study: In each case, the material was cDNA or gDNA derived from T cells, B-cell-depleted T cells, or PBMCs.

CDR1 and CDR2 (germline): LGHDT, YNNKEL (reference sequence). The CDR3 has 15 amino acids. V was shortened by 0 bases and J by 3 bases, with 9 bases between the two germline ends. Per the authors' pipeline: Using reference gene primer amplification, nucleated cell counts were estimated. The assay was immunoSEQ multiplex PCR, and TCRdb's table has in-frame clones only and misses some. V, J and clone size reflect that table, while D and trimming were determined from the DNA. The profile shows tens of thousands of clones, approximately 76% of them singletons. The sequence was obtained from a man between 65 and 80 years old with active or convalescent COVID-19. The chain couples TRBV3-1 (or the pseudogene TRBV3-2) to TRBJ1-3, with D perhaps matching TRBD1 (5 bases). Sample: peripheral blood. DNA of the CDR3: TGTGCCAGCAGCCAAGACGGGGGGGTTGGAAACACCATATATTTT. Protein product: CASSQDGGVGNTIYF.